The 20 T cell receptor beta chains presented below share a single source sample, sequenced in a study of chemoradiotherapy in HPV16-positive cancers. Using immunoSEQ multiplex PCR, the repertoire was profiled, and TCRdb retains in-frame clones only, with some absent. This sample has about 10,000 clones, with around 88% found just once. The material was blood, obtained from a patient who underwent chemoradiotherapy. Receptor source: a human donor with HPV-associated anogenital cancer.

V usage is TRBV6-6 and J usage is TRBJ2-7, with D uncertain. Germline values: CDR1 MNHNY, CDR2 SVGAGI (reference sequence). The V gene lost 9 bases and the J gene lost 3 bases, with 15 bases spanning the gap. This CDR3 is 13 amino acids long. CDR3 residues: CASRVTENYEQYF. Here the CDR3 DNA reads TGTGCCAGTAGGGTGACGGAAAACTACGAGCAGTACTTC.

The chain uses TRBV5-1 and TRBJ1-1, with 10 bases identical to TRBD1. The J segment lost 4 bases and the V segment lost 2 bases, leaving 8 bases of the junction unmatched. This CDR3 spans 16 amino acids. The V gene's germline CDR1 is SGHRS and CDR2 YFSETQ. CDR3 in amino acids: CASSFDRDRGTTEAFF. CDR3 coding DNA: TGCGCCAGCAGCTTTGACCGGGACAGGGGTACCACTGAAGCTTTCTTT.

CDR3 nucleotide sequence: TGTGCCAGCTCACCGGCAGCAGCCTACGAGCAGTACTTC. Amino acids: CASSPAAAYEQYF. The chain couples TRBV18 to TRBJ2-7, with D hard to call. CDR3 length: 13 amino acids. Germline values: CDR1 KGHSH, CDR2 LQKENI. V was shortened by 3 bases and J by 2 bases, with 8 bases between the two germline ends. Supplemented by reference TRBV18 and TRBJ2-7, the full variable domain reads NAGVMQNPRHLVRRRGQEARLRCSPMKGHSHVYWYRQLPEEGLKFMVYLQKENIIDESGMPKERFSAEFPKEGPSILRIQQVVRGDSAAYFCASSPAAAYEQYFGPGTRLTVT.

The count of this clone is one. V gene TRBV10-3 combines with J gene TRBJ2-5; D gene ambiguous. V was pared by 3 bases and J by 4 bases, with 6 bases between. The CDR3 contains 12 residues. Germline lookup yields CDR1 ENHRY and CDR2 SYGVKD. The CDR3 DNA is TGTGCCATCAGTGAAATATCAGAGACCCAGTACTTC. Protein sequence: CAISEISETQYF.

The chain couples TRBV30 to TRBJ1-1, with D perhaps TRBD1 (5 bases). The length of the CDR3 is 13 residues. V gave up 4 bases and J gave up 8 bases, with 17 bases separating them. Germline values: CDR1 GTSNPN, CDR2 SVGIG (reference sequence). CDR3 protein: CAWNADGRTEAFF. In DNA, the CDR3 is TGTGCCTGGAATGCTGATGGCCGGACAGAAGCTTTCTTT.

The CDR3 bases are TGTGCCAGTAGTAGTGGGACACCTCTCTACGAGCAGTACTTC. It codes for CASSSGTPLYEQYF. The V gene is TRBV19, the J gene TRBJ2-7; possible D gene TRBD1, 6 bases. This CDR3 comprises 14 residues. V was clipped by 4 bases and J by 3 bases, with 13 bases between them. Germline CDR1 and CDR2: LNHDA and SQIVND (reference sequence).

The V and J genes are TRBV19 and TRBJ1-2; TRBD1 matches 8 bases. Looked up from germline, CDR1 is LNHDA and CDR2 is SQIVND (reference sequence). J was trimmed by 4 bases and V by 4 bases; bases with no gene match: 17. The CDR3 runs to 18 residues. CDR3 nucleotide sequence: TGTGCCAGTAGTAACCCCCGGACAGGGATGAGTAGGGCCTATGGCTACACCTTC. This translates into CASSNPRTGMSRAYGYTF.

J is TRBJ2-5 and V is TRBV9; D may be TRBD2 (6 bases). CDR3 length: 13 amino acids. Germline assignment: CDR1 SGDLS and CDR2 YYNGEE. V was shortened by 0 bases and J by 10 bases, with 13 bases between the two germline ends. The CDR3 sequence: CASSVGSPGDQYF. CDR3 in DNA: TGTGCCAGCAGCGTAGGGTCCCCGGGGGACCAGTACTTC. Together with reference TRBV9 and TRBJ2-5, the CDR3 gives the full variable domain: DSGVTQTPKHLITATGQRVTLRCSPRSGDLSVYWYQQSLDQGLQFLIQYYNGEERAKGNILERFSAQQFPDLHSELNLSSLELGDSALYFCASSVGSPGDQYFGPGTRLLVL.

The genes are TRBV7-6 and TRBJ2-1, with 12 bases identical to TRBD2. Germline V gives CDR1 SGHVS, CDR2 FNYEAQ. This CDR3 spans 17 amino acids. V lost 2 bases to trimming and J lost 7 bases; unmatched junction nucleotides: 9. The CDR3 region has the DNA TGTGCCAGCAGCTTATATATGCTAGCGGGGGGGAATAATGAGCAGTTCTTC. Amino acids: CASSLYMLAGGNNEQFF.

The chain is built from TRBV6-1 and TRBJ2-7, with TRBD1 as a possible D gene (7 bases). The CDR3 loop spans 13 amino acids. Germline lookup yields CDR1 MNHNS and CDR2 SASEGT. V was clipped by 11 bases and J by 1 base, with 15 bases between them. DNA of the CDR3: TGTGCCCTTACCGCGGGACAGTCCTACGAGCAGTACTTC. The encoded protein is CALTAGQSYEQYF.

The chain combines TRBV19 with TRBJ1-1; unclear D gene. The V end was cut by 7 bases, the J end by 3 bases, with 12 bases between. The CDR3 runs 13 residues. The germline CDR1 and CDR2 sequences are LNHDA and SQIVND (reference sequence). CDR3 protein: CASTPRLDTEAFF. The CDR3 region has the DNA TGTGCCAGTACGCCCAGGCTGGACACTGAAGCTTTCTTT.

The chain combines TRBV29-1 with TRBJ2-7; TRBD2 might be the D (6 bases). CDR3 size: 14 residues. Germline V gene data show CDR1 as SQVTM and CDR2 as ANQGSEA. Trimming pared 4 bases from V and 6 bases from J, leaving 19 bases between. CDR3 nucleotides: TGCAGCGTTGCCTTCCTGGGAGGTTCGGGCGAGCAGTACTTC. Translating it yields CSVAFLGGSGEQYF.

The rearrangement joins TRBV6-5 to TRBJ1-1; possibly TRBD1 for D (6 bases). V dropped 0 bases and J dropped 0 bases, with 8 bases sitting between them. Germline V gives CDR1 MNHEY, CDR2 SVGAGI. The CDR3 is 15 residues long. This CDR3 is CASSYSDSMNTEAFF. As DNA, the CDR3 is TGTGCCAGCAGTTACTCGGACAGTATGAACACTGAAGCTTTCTTT.

The gene calls are TRBV5-1 and TRBJ2-1; tentatively, D is TRBD1 or TRBD2 (7 bases each). This CDR3 region has 14 residues. CDR1 SGHRS and CDR2 YFSETQ come from the germline V gene. V lost 7 bases, J lost 6 bases, and 17 bases lay in between. The CDR3 sequence: CASSRQGGSNEQFF. The CDR3 region has the DNA TGCGCCAGCTCTCGACAGGGAGGGTCCAATGAGCAGTTCTTC.

The V and J genes are TRBV19 and TRBJ1-1; tentative D call: TRBD1 (6 bases). The CDR3 runs 14 residues. The V gene's germline CDR1 is LNHDA and CDR2 SQIVND (reference sequence). Trimming removed 8 bases from V and 2 bases from J, with 15 bases in between. The CDR3 spells CASGGGLGNTEAFF. CDR3 sequence (DNA): TGTGCCAGTGGGGGGGGGCTCGGAAACACTGAAGCTTTCTTT.

The chain recombines TRBV4-1 with TRBJ2-7, with a possible D match to TRBD2 (7 bases). The germline V and J ends were trimmed by 0 bases and 5 bases, with 14 bases remaining between them. Germline lookup yields CDR1 MGHRA and CDR2 YSYEKL. The CDR3 sequence is 15 residues long. The chain's CDR3 is CASSQDRGALNEQYF. The CDR3 nucleotides read TGCGCCAGCAGCCAAGATCGGGGGGCACTGAACGAGCAGTACTTC.

This chain uses TRBV10-3 with TRBJ2-3, with 12 positions matching TRBD2. V lost 6 bases to trimming and J lost 6 bases; unmatched junction nucleotides: 7. Germline-derived CDR1 and CDR2 are ENHRY and SYGVKD. This CDR3 has 15 residues. CDR3: CAISSGLAGTDTQYF. The CDR3 DNA follows: TGTGCCATCAGCTCTGGACTAGCGGGGACGGATACGCAGTATTTT.

This clone was counted a few times. J is TRBJ1-5 and V is TRBV2; no reliable D call. The CDR3 extends over 14 amino acids. CDR1 is SNHLY and CDR2 is FYNNEI in the germline V gene. Trimming removed 4 bases from V and 7 bases from J, with 14 bases in between. CDR3 protein: CASSGGRWVQPQHF. The CDR3 nucleotides are TGTGCCAGCAGTGGCGGCAGGTGGGTGCAGCCCCAGCATTTT.

In its sample, this clone was seen a few times. The chain has TRBV18 and TRBJ1-4, with TRBD1 identical over 9 bases. CDR1 and CDR2 from the germline V gene are KGHSH and LQKENI. This CDR3 is 14 amino acids long. V gave up 4 bases and J gave up 7 bases; unmatched junction bases: 4. The CDR3 nucleotides read TGTGCCAGCTCACAGGGGACAGGGCGTGAAAAACTGTTTTTT. Amino acids: CASSQGTGREKLFF.

V gene TRBV2 combines with J gene TRBJ2-7; unclear D gene. Germline values: CDR1 SNHLY, CDR2 FYNNEI. The CDR3 is 16 amino acids. V lost 7 bases and J lost 0, with 19 bases in between. The CDR3, as DNA: TGTGCCAGCAACCAAAAGTGGGTTCCGGACTCCTACGAGCAGTACTTC. Protein: CASNQKWVPDSYEQYF.